The rows below give T cell receptor beta chains drawn from one sample of a study of shared clonotypes between healthy human individuals. Measured with immunoSEQ multiplex PCR; TCRdb has only the in-frame clones, and not every one. Seen here are some 510,000 clones, approximately 79% observed once, and the top ten hold over 10%. The sample taken for sequencing was PBMCs. These receptors originate from a woman aged 40 to 50 in good health. Some clones in this sample may be carry-over from other donors' samples. CDR3s include the opening cysteine and the closing phenylalanine or tryptophan. A D gene is named only where the DNA matches it firmly. Clone sizes are given selectively: once, few, many, or a class where the clone is expanded.

V gene	CDR3 length	clone size	D gene	J gene	CDR3 DNA	CDR3 protein
TRBV28	14	.	.	TRBJ2-1	TGTGCCAGCAGTGAGGATGGACCATACAATGAGCAGTTCTTC	CASSEDGPYNEQFF
TRBV28	16	.	.	TRBJ2-7	TGTGCCAGCAGACCGTCCGGGGGGCGAAGGTCCTACGAGCAGTACTTC	CASRPSGGRRSYEQYF
TRBV4-3	16	.	.	TRBJ2-1	TGCGCCAGCAGCCAAGATCTAAATGGGCGCTACAATGAGCAGTTCTTC	CASSQDLNGRYNEQFF
TRBV18	13	.	.	TRBJ2-5	TGTGCCAGCTCACCACCGTCGATTGAGACCCAGTACTTC	CASSPPSIETQYF
TRBV18	16	.	TRBD2	TRBJ2-2	TGTGCCAGCTCACCGCTAGCGGGAGCATCTACCGGGGAGCTGTTTTTT	CASSPLAGASTGELFF
TRBV29-1	12	few	.	TRBJ1-1	TGCAGCGCTTACCAGGGGAACACTGAAGCTTTCTTT	CSAYQGNTEAFF
TRBV6-6	14	.	.	TRBJ2-7	TGTGCCAGCAGACCTAGACTAGGCTCCTACGAGCAGTACTTC	CASRPRLGSYEQYF
TRBV11-2	15	.	.	TRBJ2-4	TGTGCCAGCAGCTCGCCGACAGTGACCAAAAACATTCAGTACTTC	CASSSPTVTKNIQYF
TRBV19	14	.	.	TRBJ1-1	TGTGCCACCTCCCCCCAAGGAGGGAACACTGAAGCTTTCTTT	CATSPQGGNTEAFF
TRBV5-6	14	.	.	TRBJ2-3	TGTGCCAGCAGCTTTAGCGGCAACTTGAATACGCAGTATTTT	CASSFSGNLNTQYF
TRBV2	16	once	.	TRBJ1-5	TGTGCCAGCAGTCGAAAAGGGGGTCTACAGGAACAGCCCCAGCATTTT	CASSRKGGLQEQPQHF
TRBV5-1	16	.	.	TRBJ2-2	TGCGCCAGCAGCTTGGCTGCAGGGATGAACACCGGGGAGCTGTTTTTT	CASSLAAGMNTGELFF
TRBV7-2	15	few	TRBD2	TRBJ2-7	TGTGCCAGCAGCGTCACTAGCGGGCGTACCTACGAGCAGTACTTC	CASSVTSGRTYEQYF
TRBV10-2	15	.	.	TRBJ2-1	TGCGCCAGCAGTGAGCAGGGGAGCTCCTACAATGAGCAGTTCTTC	CASSEQGSSYNEQFF